A selection of T cell receptor beta chains follows, all from one sample in a study of blood T cell repertoires in COVID-19. Sequencing was performed with immunoSEQ multiplex PCR; in TCRdb, only in-frame clones are kept and a portion is missing. Among fewer than 250,000 clones, roughly 90% were seen once, and the ten largest hold less than 7.5%. Sequences were obtained from peripheral blood. These receptors were obtained from a woman in her 40s who had recovered from COVID-19. The CDR3 runs from the conserved cysteine through the conserved F or W. Each record gives: V gene, CDR3 length, D gene, clone size, J gene, CDR3 DNA, CDR3 protein. D genes are given only for firm matches. The size of a clone is reported for some rows only, either as once, few or many, or as a class for expanded clones.

v_call: TRBV18; cdr3_length: 15; d_call: -; clone_size: -; j_call: TRBJ1-2; cdr3_nt: TGTGCCAGCTCACCCGAATCCGGGAGTCACTATGGCTACACCTTC; cdr3_aa: CASSPESGSHYGYTF
v_call: TRBV13; cdr3_length: 17; d_call: TRBD1; clone_size: once; j_call: TRBJ2-3; cdr3_nt: TGTGCCAGCAGCTTAGAGTGGGACAGGGGGCGCCCAGATACGCAGTATTTT; cdr3_aa: CASSLEWDRGRPDTQYF
v_call: TRBV29-1; cdr3_length: 12; d_call: -; clone_size: -; j_call: TRBJ2-1; cdr3_nt: TGCAGCGGACAGCCAGCCGGCTATGAGCAGTTCTTC; cdr3_aa: CSGQPAGYEQFF
v_call: TRBV7-9; cdr3_length: 11; d_call: -; clone_size: -; j_call: TRBJ2-1; cdr3_nt: TGTGCCAGCAGCTTACAGGATGAGCAGTTCTTC; cdr3_aa: CASSLQDEQFF
v_call: TRBV15; cdr3_length: 16; d_call: TRBD1; clone_size: -; j_call: TRBJ1-3; cdr3_nt: TGTGCCACCAGCAGGGAAAGACAGGGGAGTGGAAACACCATATATTTT; cdr3_aa: CATSRERQGSGNTIYF
v_call: TRBV28; cdr3_length: 15; d_call: TRBD2; clone_size: -; j_call: TRBJ2-1; cdr3_nt: TGTGCCAGCAGTTTACAACTAGCGGGAAGGAATGAGCAGTTCTTC; cdr3_aa: CASSLQLAGRNEQFF
v_call: TRBV6-2/TRBV6-3; cdr3_length: 16; d_call: TRBD1; clone_size: -; j_call: TRBJ2-7; cdr3_nt: TGTGCCAGCAGTTACGAGCCGGGACAGGGGTCTTACGAGCAGTACTTC; cdr3_aa: CASSYEPGQGSYEQYF
v_call: TRBV28; cdr3_length: 12; d_call: -; clone_size: -; j_call: TRBJ2-7; cdr3_nt: TGTGCCAGGAGACTAGATTCCTACGAGCAGTACTTC; cdr3_aa: CARRLDSYEQYF
v_call: TRBV5-5; cdr3_length: 15; d_call: -; clone_size: -; j_call: TRBJ1-5; cdr3_nt: TGTGCCAGCAGCTCGGTCCTATATAGCAATCAGCCCCAGCATTTT; cdr3_aa: CASSSVLYSNQPQHF
v_call: TRBV10-3; cdr3_length: 14; d_call: -; clone_size: -; j_call: TRBJ1-1; cdr3_nt: TGTGCCATCAGCGGTTCGGGTCCTTCCACTGAAGCTTTCTTT; cdr3_aa: CAISGSGPSTEAFF
v_call: TRBV7-9; cdr3_length: 15; d_call: -; clone_size: -; j_call: TRBJ2-2; cdr3_nt: TGTGCCAGCAGCTTAATAGGGGCGGACACCGGGGAGCTGTTTTTT; cdr3_aa: CASSLIGADTGELFF
v_call: TRBV27; cdr3_length: 15; d_call: TRBD2; clone_size: -; j_call: TRBJ2-2; cdr3_nt: TGTGCCAGCAAGGGTCCAGCGGGATTGGGCGGGGAGCTGTTTTTT; cdr3_aa: CASKGPAGLGGELFF
v_call: TRBV20-1; cdr3_length: 16; d_call: TRBD2; clone_size: -; j_call: TRBJ2-1; cdr3_nt: TGCAGTGCTAGTCTACTCGCCGGGACTAGCCCGCATGAGCAGTTCTTC; cdr3_aa: CSASLLAGTSPHEQFF
v_call: TRBV13; cdr3_length: 15; d_call: TRBD2; clone_size: -; j_call: TRBJ2-3; cdr3_nt: TGTGCCAGCAGCTTAGGGGGCGGGAGGGCCGATACGCAGTATTTT; cdr3_aa: CASSLGGGRADTQYF
v_call: TRBV5-1; cdr3_length: 15; d_call: TRBD2; clone_size: -; j_call: TRBJ2-2; cdr3_nt: TGCGCCAGCAACTACCTAGCGGGAGTTTCCGGGGAGCTGTTTTTT; cdr3_aa: CASNYLAGVSGELFF
v_call: TRBV29-1; cdr3_length: 13; d_call: TRBD2; clone_size: few; j_call: TRBJ2-5; cdr3_nt: TGCAGCGTTAGCGGGGGGACCCAAGAGACCCAGTACTTC; cdr3_aa: CSVSGGTQETQYF
v_call: TRBV6-2/TRBV6-3; cdr3_length: 16; d_call: -; clone_size: -; j_call: TRBJ2-2; cdr3_nt: TGTGCCAGCAGTTACACAGGGCGTGGTGACACCGGGGAGCTGTTTTTT; cdr3_aa: CASSYTGRGDTGELFF
v_call: TRBV7-6; cdr3_length: 13; d_call: TRBD2; clone_size: -; j_call: TRBJ2-7; cdr3_nt: TGTGCCAGCAGACGGACTAGTTCCCACGAGCAGTACTTC; cdr3_aa: CASRRTSSHEQYF
v_call: TRBV3-1/TRBV3-2; cdr3_length: 18; d_call: TRBD2; clone_size: -; j_call: TRBJ2-3; cdr3_nt: TGTGCCAGCAGCCAGGGACTATTGGGATCCCTTCCGGGGAGAAAGCAGTATTTT; cdr3_aa: CASSQGLLGSLPGRKQYF
v_call: TRBV12-5; cdr3_length: 17; d_call: TRBD1; clone_size: once; j_call: TRBJ1-1; cdr3_nt: TGTGCTAGTGGTTTGGTCTTCGGGACAGGGTTAGTCACTGAAGCTTTCTTT; cdr3_aa: CASGLVFGTGLVTEAFF
v_call: TRBV19; cdr3_length: 15; d_call: -; clone_size: -; j_call: TRBJ2-7; cdr3_nt: TGTGCCAGTAGTATTAATTTCCGGGGGTCGGACGAGCAGTACTTC; cdr3_aa: CASSINFRGSDEQYF
v_call: TRBV28; cdr3_length: 17; d_call: TRBD2; clone_size: -; j_call: TRBJ2-1; cdr3_nt: TGTGCCAGCTTTTCGCCTAGCGGGGACGGTATTTACAATGAGCAGTTCTTC; cdr3_aa: CASFSPSGDGIYNEQFF
v_call: TRBV5-1; cdr3_length: 14; d_call: -; clone_size: -; j_call: TRBJ2-3; cdr3_nt: TGCGCCAGCAGTTCGGGACTGAACACAGATACGCAGTATTTT; cdr3_aa: CASSSGLNTDTQYF
v_call: TRBV28; cdr3_length: 15; d_call: TRBD1; clone_size: -; j_call: TRBJ1-2; cdr3_nt: TGTGCCAGCAGTCCCCCGGGACAGCTAAGCAATGGCTACACCTTC; cdr3_aa: CASSPPGQLSNGYTF
v_call: TRBV2; cdr3_length: 12; d_call: -; clone_size: -; j_call: TRBJ1-5; cdr3_nt: TGTGCCAGCAGTGAGGGGGCTCAGCCCCAGCATTTT; cdr3_aa: CASSEGAQPQHF
v_call: TRBV5-1; cdr3_length: 15; d_call: TRBD1; clone_size: -; j_call: TRBJ1-3; cdr3_nt: TGCGCCAGCAGCCCAGAACAGGGGTCTGGAAACACCATATATTTT; cdr3_aa: CASSPEQGSGNTIYF
v_call: TRBV4-1; cdr3_length: 16; d_call: -; clone_size: once; j_call: TRBJ1-2; cdr3_nt: TGCGCCAGCAGCCAAGATTCTGAGGGCGCCGACTATGGCTACACCTTC; cdr3_aa: CASSQDSEGADYGYTF
v_call: TRBV11-2; cdr3_length: 17; d_call: TRBD2; clone_size: -; j_call: TRBJ2-1; cdr3_nt: TGTGCCAGCAGCCTACTGACTAGCGGGAGAGCGTACAATGAGCAGTTCTTC; cdr3_aa: CASSLLTSGRAYNEQFF
v_call: TRBV20-1; cdr3_length: 13; d_call: TRBD1; clone_size: once; j_call: TRBJ1-1; cdr3_nt: TGCAGTGCTAGTCGAAACAGGGGGACTGAAGCTTTCTTT; cdr3_aa: CSASRNRGTEAFF
v_call: TRBV6-5; cdr3_length: 15; d_call: -; clone_size: -; j_call: TRBJ1-6; cdr3_nt: TGTGCCAGCAGGGGCAGGACTGACTATAATTCACCCCTCCACTTT; cdr3_aa: CASRGRTDYNSPLHF
v_call: TRBV5-1; cdr3_length: 12; d_call: -; clone_size: -; j_call: TRBJ2-2; cdr3_nt: TGCGCCAGCAGGCGGAACACCGGGGAGCTGTTTTTT; cdr3_aa: CASRRNTGELFF
v_call: TRBV6-6; cdr3_length: 13; d_call: -; clone_size: -; j_call: TRBJ2-1; cdr3_nt: TGTGCCAGCAGGGAACAGCCAAACAATGAGCAGTTCTTC; cdr3_aa: CASREQPNNEQFF
v_call: TRBV27; cdr3_length: 14; d_call: TRBD1; clone_size: few; j_call: TRBJ1-6; cdr3_nt: TGTGCCAGCAGTTCTACAGGGGACGGGTCACCCCTCCACTTT; cdr3_aa: CASSSTGDGSPLHF
v_call: TRBV19; cdr3_length: 16; d_call: -; clone_size: -; j_call: TRBJ1-2; cdr3_nt: TGTGCCAGTAGACGAGGAGGGCAGATCGTTAACTATGGCTACACCTTC; cdr3_aa: CASRRGGQIVNYGYTF
v_call: TRBV2; cdr3_length: 13; d_call: -; clone_size: -; j_call: TRBJ1-6; cdr3_nt: TGTGCCACCTTGAAGGACAATAATTCACCCCTCCACTTT; cdr3_aa: CATLKDNNSPLHF
v_call: TRBV18; cdr3_length: 14; d_call: -; clone_size: -; j_call: TRBJ1-1; cdr3_nt: TGTGCCAGCTCACTGGATGGGGGGGTCACTGAAGCTTTCTTT; cdr3_aa: CASSLDGGVTEAFF
v_call: TRBV5-1; cdr3_length: 17; d_call: -; clone_size: -; j_call: TRBJ2-2; cdr3_nt: TGCGCCAGCAGCGTCGTCGCCGGGACTGGAAACACCGGGGAGCTGTTTTTT; cdr3_aa: CASSVVAGTGNTGELFF
v_call: TRBV7-2; cdr3_length: 15; d_call: -; clone_size: -; j_call: TRBJ1-2; cdr3_nt: TGTGCCAGCAGGAACAGCCTCGGGGCTAACTATGGCTACACCTTC; cdr3_aa: CASRNSLGANYGYTF
v_call: TRBV7-2; cdr3_length: 15; d_call: TRBD2; clone_size: -; j_call: TRBJ2-1; cdr3_nt: TGTGCCAGCTCGAGGGCTAGCGGGATTACGAATGAGCAGTTCTTC; cdr3_aa: CASSRASGITNEQFF
v_call: TRBV7-8; cdr3_length: 16; d_call: TRBD2; clone_size: -; j_call: TRBJ2-7; cdr3_nt: TGTGCCAGCACGACTAGCGGGAGGGCCGGATCCTACGAGCAGTACTTC; cdr3_aa: CASTTSGRAGSYEQYF
v_call: TRBV19; cdr3_length: 13; d_call: -; clone_size: -; j_call: TRBJ2-7; cdr3_nt: TGTGCCAGTAGTATCAGGCAGGACTACGAGCAGTACTTC; cdr3_aa: CASSIRQDYEQYF
v_call: TRBV30; cdr3_length: 14; d_call: TRBD1; clone_size: -; j_call: TRBJ1-2; cdr3_nt: TGTGCCTGCCTGAGACAGGGGGCCTCCTATGGCTACACCTTC; cdr3_aa: CACLRQGASYGYTF
v_call: TRBV18; cdr3_length: 15; d_call: -; clone_size: -; j_call: TRBJ1-2; cdr3_nt: TGTGCCAGCTCACCACAAGGGCAGGGAGGCTATGGCTACACCTTC; cdr3_aa: CASSPQGQGGYGYTF
v_call: TRBV30; cdr3_length: 14; d_call: TRBD1; clone_size: once; j_call: TRBJ1-4; cdr3_nt: TGTGCCTGGGCCAGGGGACAGGGACATGAAAAACTGTTTTTT; cdr3_aa: CAWARGQGHEKLFF
v_call: TRBV7-6; cdr3_length: 16; d_call: TRBD2; clone_size: -; j_call: TRBJ2-3; cdr3_nt: TGTGCCAGCAGCTTAATTACTAGCGGTAGCACAGATACGCAGTATTTT; cdr3_aa: CASSLITSGSTDTQYF
v_call: TRBV5-1; cdr3_length: 15; d_call: -; clone_size: -; j_call: TRBJ1-4; cdr3_nt: TGCGCCAGCAGCCCCCCCACAGCAAATAATGAAAAACTGTTTTTT; cdr3_aa: CASSPPTANNEKLFF